A selection of T cell receptor beta chains follows, all from one sample in a study of blood T cell repertoires in COVID-19. Profiled with immunoSEQ multiplex PCR; TCRdb holds only in-frame clones, not every one. The sample contains hundreds of thousands of clones, 85% of which appear only once. Sequences were obtained from PBMCs or T cells enriched from blood (not recorded which). The source is a man aged 40-50 years who had recovered from COVID-19. Both conserved end residues are part of each CDR3. The D gene is left open where the match is weak. Clone size, where shown, is once, few, many, or a class for clones that have expanded.

clone_size d_call j_call v_call cdr3_nt cdr3_aa
- TRBD1 TRBJ1-2 TRBV15 TGTGCCACCAGCAGAGGGACAGGTTATGACTATGGCTACACCTTC CATSRGTGYDYGYTF
- - TRBJ2-1 TRBV24-1 TGTGCCACCAGTGCCCCCAGCGCGGGGGCGGGCAATGAGCAGTTCTTC CATSAPSAGAGNEQFF
- - TRBJ1-2 TRBV10-3 TGTGCCATCAGTGATGACGGTAGAACGCGGGGCTACACCTTC CAISDDGRTRGYTF
- - TRBJ1-1 TRBV6-5 TGTGCCAGCAGCTTGCAGGGAACGGGGAACACTGAAGCTTTCTTT CASSLQGTGNTEAFF
- TRBD2 TRBJ2-3 TRBV30 TGTGCCTGGAGTTCTTTTCTAGCGGGAGGGCCCACAGATACGCAGTATTTT CAWSSFLAGGPTDTQYF
once - TRBJ2-1 TRBV11-2 TGTGCCAGCAGCTTAGGGAGCTCCTACAATGAGCAGTTCTTC CASSLGSSYNEQFF
few - TRBJ2-7 TRBV29-1 TGCAGCGTTCCGGGATTTCAAGACGAGCAGTACTTC CSVPGFQDEQYF
- - TRBJ1-3 TRBV5-1 TGCGCCAGCAGCCGCGAGCCCTCTGGAAACACCATATATTTT CASSREPSGNTIYF
- - TRBJ1-2 TRBV30 TGTGCCTGGAGTGGCAGGGCCTGGTTCTATGGCTACACCTTC CAWSGRAWFYGYTF
- TRBD1 TRBJ2-5 TRBV13 TGTGCCAGCAGCGGGGGGACAGGGGAAGAGACCCAGTACTTC CASSGGTGEETQYF
- TRBD1 TRBJ2-2 TRBV5-1 TGCGCCAGCAGCCGAGGGACAGGGGGAACCGGGGAGCTGTTTTTT CASSRGTGGTGELFF
few TRBD1 TRBJ1-2 TRBV30 TGTGCCTGGAGTCAGGGGGCGAGATCGGATGGCTACACCTTC CAWSQGARSDGYTF
once TRBD1 TRBJ1-3 TRBV19 TGTGCCAGTAGTCTAACCGGGACAGGGGCATCTGGAAACACCATATATTTT CASSLTGTGASGNTIYF
- TRBD2 TRBJ2-1 TRBV4-3 TGCGCCAGCAGCCAAGAGGGGGCGGGAGGGAGTTGGGAGCAGTTCTTC CASSQEGAGGSWEQFF
- - TRBJ2-3 TRBV9 TGTGCCAGCAGCGACCGGGAGGGGGCGGATACGCAGTATTTT CASSDREGADTQYF
- - TRBJ1-1 TRBV30 TGTGCCTGGACCTCACAGGCAAACACTGAAGCTTTCTTT CAWTSQANTEAFF
- TRBD2 TRBJ2-1 TRBV11-2 TGTGCCAGCAGCCCAAGCGGGAGGTCCTACAATGAGCAGTTCTTC CASSPSGRSYNEQFF
few - TRBJ1-1 TRBV13 TGTGCCAGCAGCTTAGGGGAGGGGTTGAACACTGAAGCTTTCTTT CASSLGEGLNTEAFF
- TRBD2 TRBJ2-5 TRBV5-1 TGCGCCAGCAGCCTTAAGCGGGAGGGCCCCGAGACCCAGTACTTC CASSLKREGPETQYF
- - TRBJ2-5 TRBV15 TGTGCCACCAGCAGGGTCCGCCCCCTAGGCTTACAAGAGACCCAGTACTTC CATSRVRPLGLQETQYF